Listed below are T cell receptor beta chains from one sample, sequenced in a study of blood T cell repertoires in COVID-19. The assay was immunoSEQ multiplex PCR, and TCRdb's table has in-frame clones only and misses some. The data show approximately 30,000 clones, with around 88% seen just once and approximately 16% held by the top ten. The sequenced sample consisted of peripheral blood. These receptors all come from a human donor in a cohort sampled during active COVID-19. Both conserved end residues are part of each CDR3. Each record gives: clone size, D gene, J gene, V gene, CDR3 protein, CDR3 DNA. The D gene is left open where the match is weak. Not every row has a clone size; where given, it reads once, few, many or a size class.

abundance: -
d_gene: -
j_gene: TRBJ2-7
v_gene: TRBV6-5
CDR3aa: CASSYGQGTYEQYF
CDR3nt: TGTGCCAGCAGTTACGGGCAGGGAACCTACGAGCAGTACTTC

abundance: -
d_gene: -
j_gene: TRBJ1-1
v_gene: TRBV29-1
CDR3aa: CSVEVGRNTEAFF
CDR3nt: TGCAGCGTTGAAGTGGGGCGGAACACTGAAGCTTTCTTT

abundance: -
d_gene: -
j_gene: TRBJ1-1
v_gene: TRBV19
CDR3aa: CASSRYGGQGWVTEAFF
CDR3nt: TGTGCCAGTAGTCGGTACGGGGGGCAGGGGTGGGTAACTGAAGCTTTCTTT

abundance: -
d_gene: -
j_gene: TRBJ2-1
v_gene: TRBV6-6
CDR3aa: CASTVRINRNEQFF
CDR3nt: TGTGCCAGCACAGTCAGGATTAACAGGAATGAGCAGTTCTTC

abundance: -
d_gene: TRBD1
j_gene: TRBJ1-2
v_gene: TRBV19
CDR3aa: CASSLDRGLRGYTF
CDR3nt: TGTGCCAGTAGTCTCGACAGGGGGCTGCGGGGCTACACCTTC

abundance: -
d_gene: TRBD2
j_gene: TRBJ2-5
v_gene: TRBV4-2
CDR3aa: CASSQGGTNKETQYF
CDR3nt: TGTGCCAGCAGCCAAGGCGGGACTAACAAAGAGACCCAGTACTTC

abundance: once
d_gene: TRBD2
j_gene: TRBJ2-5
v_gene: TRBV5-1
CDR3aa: CASSMGRGQETQYF
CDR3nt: TGCGCCAGCAGCATGGGGCGGGGGCAAGAGACCCAGTACTTC

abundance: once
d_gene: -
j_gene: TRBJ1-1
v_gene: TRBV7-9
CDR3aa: CASSLGKVGAGYTEAFF
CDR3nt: TGTGCCAGCAGCTTAGGGAAAGTCGGGGCGGGGTACACTGAAGCTTTCTTT

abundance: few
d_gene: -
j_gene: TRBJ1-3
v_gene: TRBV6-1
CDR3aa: CASSELLYSGNTIYF
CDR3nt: TGTGCCAGCAGTGAACTGCTATACTCTGGAAACACCATATATTTT

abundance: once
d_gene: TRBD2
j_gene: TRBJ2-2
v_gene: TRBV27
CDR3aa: CASSLTGGRASTGELFF
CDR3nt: TGTGCCAGCAGTTTAACGGGCGGGAGGGCCTCCACCGGGGAGCTGTTTTTT

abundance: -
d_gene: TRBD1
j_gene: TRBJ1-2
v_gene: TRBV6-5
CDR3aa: CASRHSGGFDGYTF
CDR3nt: TGTGCCAGCAGGCACTCAGGGGGCTTTGATGGCTACACCTTC

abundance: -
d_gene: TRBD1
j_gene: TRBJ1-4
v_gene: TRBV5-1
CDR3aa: CASSTGDSEKLFF
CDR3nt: TGCGCCAGCAGCACGGGGGACAGCGAAAAACTGTTTTTT

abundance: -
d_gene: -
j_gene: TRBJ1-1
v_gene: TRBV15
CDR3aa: CATSRRETTEAFF
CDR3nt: TGTGCCACCAGCAGGAGGGAGACCACTGAAGCTTTCTTT

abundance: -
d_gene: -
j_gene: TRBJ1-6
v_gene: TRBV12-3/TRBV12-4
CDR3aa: CASSFAGESPLHF
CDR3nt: TGTGCCAGCAGTTTCGCAGGGGAATCACCCCTCCACTTT

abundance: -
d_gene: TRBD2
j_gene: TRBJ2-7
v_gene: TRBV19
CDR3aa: CASSPRLARYEQYF
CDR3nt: TGTGCCAGTAGTCCTCGACTAGCGAGGTACGAGCAGTACTTC

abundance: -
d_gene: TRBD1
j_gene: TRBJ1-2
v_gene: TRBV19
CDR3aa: CASSMGQLYGYTF
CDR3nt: TGTGCCAGTAGTATGGGACAGTTGTATGGCTACACCTTC

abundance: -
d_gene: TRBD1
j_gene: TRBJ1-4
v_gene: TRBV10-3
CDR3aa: CAISDPKQGANEKLFF
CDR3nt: TGTGCCATCAGTGATCCCAAACAGGGGGCTAATGAAAAACTGTTTTTT

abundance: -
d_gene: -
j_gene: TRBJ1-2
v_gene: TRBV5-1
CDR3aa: CASSLNQRGGGYTF
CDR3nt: TGCGCCAGCAGCTTGAACCAACGGGGGGGCGGCTACACCTTC

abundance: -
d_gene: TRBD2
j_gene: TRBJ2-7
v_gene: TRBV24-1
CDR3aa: CATSDSGLAGEGEQYF
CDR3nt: TGTGCCACCAGTGATTCGGGACTAGCGGGAGAAGGCGAGCAGTACTTC

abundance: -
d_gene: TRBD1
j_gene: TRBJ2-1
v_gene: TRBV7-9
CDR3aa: CASSHHDRVGEQFF
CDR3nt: TGTGCCAGCAGCCACCACGACAGGGTGGGTGAGCAGTTCTTC

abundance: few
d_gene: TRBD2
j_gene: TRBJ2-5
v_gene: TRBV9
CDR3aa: CASSVDVSGGETQYF
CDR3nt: TGTGCCAGCAGCGTAGATGTTAGCGGGGGGGAGACCCAGTACTTC

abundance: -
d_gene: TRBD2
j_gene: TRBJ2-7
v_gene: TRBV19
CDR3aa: CASSSASGALSYEQYF
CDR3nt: TGTGCCAGTAGTTCAGCTAGCGGGGCGCTCTCCTACGAGCAGTACTTC

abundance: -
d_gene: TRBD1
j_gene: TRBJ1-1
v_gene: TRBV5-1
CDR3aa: CASSAGTGGTEAFF
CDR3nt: TGCGCCAGCAGCGCCGGGACAGGGGGCACTGAAGCTTTCTTT

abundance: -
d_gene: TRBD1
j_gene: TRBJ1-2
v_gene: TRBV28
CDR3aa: CASSFEGQGAYGYTF
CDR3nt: TGTGCCAGCAGTTTCGAAGGACAGGGGGCATATGGCTACACCTTC

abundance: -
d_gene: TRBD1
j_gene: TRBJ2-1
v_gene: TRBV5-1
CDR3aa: CASSGGQGWNEQFF
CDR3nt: TGCGCCAGCAGCGGGGGACAGGGTTGGAATGAGCAGTTCTTC

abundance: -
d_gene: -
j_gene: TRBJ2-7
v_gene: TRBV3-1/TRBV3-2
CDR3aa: CASSQASYEQYF
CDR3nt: TGTGCCAGCAGCCAAGCCTCTTACGAGCAGTACTTC

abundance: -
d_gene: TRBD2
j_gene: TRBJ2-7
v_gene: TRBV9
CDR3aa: CASSVGTSGRGEQYF
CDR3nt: TGTGCCAGCAGCGTAGGGACTAGCGGGAGGGGTGAGCAGTACTTC

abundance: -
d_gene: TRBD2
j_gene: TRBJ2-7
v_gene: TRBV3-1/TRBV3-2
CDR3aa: CASSQVARGASYEQYF
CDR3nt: TGTGCCAGCAGCCAAGTCGCGCGGGGGGCCTCCTACGAGCAGTACTTC

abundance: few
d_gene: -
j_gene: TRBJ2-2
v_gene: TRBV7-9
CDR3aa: CASSPYTGELFF
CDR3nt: TGTGCCAGCAGCCCTTACACCGGGGAGCTGTTTTTT

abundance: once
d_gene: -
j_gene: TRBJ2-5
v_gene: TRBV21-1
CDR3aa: CASSIPGDSSRETQYF
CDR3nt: TGTGCCAGCAGCATCCCCGGGGACTCCTCCCGGGAGACCCAGTACTTC

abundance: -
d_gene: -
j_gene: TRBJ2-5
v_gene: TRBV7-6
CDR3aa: CASSLEGQPGGTQYF
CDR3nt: TGTGCCAGCAGCTTAGAGGGACAGCCCGGGGGGACCCAGTACTTC

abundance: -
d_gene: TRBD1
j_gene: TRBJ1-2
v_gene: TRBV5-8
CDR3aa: CASSLDFLDRGGYGYTF
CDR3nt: TGTGCCAGCAGCTTGGATTTCTTGGACAGGGGAGGCTATGGCTACACCTTC

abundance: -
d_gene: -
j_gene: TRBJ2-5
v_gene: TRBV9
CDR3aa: CASSLGLTQETQYF
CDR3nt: TGTGCCAGCAGCCTGGGACTTACCCAAGAGACCCAGTACTTC

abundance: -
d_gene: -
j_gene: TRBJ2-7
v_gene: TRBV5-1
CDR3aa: CASSLNPGLPYEQYF
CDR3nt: TGCGCCAGCAGCTTGAACCCCGGGTTACCCTACGAGCAGTACTTC

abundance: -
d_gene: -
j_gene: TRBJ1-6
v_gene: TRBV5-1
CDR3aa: CASSSRGQYNSPLHF
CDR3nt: TGCGCCAGCAGTTCAAGAGGACAGTATAATTCACCCCTCCACTTT

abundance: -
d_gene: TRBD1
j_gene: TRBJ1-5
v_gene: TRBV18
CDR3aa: CASSETGLLRGPQHF
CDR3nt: TGTGCCAGCTCAGAGACAGGGCTCCTCCGGGGGCCCCAGCATTTT

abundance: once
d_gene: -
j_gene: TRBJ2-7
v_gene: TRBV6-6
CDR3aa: CASSYSTQGGNEQYF
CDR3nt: TGTGCCAGCAGTTACTCAACCCAGGGAGGCAACGAGCAGTACTTC

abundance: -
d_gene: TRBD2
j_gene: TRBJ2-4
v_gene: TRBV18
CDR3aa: CASSPLRLAGAFGKNIQYF
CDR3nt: TGTGCCAGCTCACCATTGAGACTAGCGGGAGCGTTTGGCAAAAACATTCAGTACTTC

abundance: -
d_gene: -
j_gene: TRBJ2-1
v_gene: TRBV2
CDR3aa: CASSEGGGAREQFF
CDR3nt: TGTGCCAGCAGTGAAGGTGGGGGGGCCCGTGAGCAGTTCTTC

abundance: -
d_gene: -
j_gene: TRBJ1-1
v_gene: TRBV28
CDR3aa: CASSLIGLGGDENTEAFF
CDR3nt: TGTGCCAGCAGTTTGATTGGATTAGGAGGGGACGAGAACACTGAAGCTTTCTTT